A selection of T cell receptor beta chains follows, all from one sample in a study of blood T cell repertoires in COVID-19. Clones were sequenced by immunoSEQ multiplex PCR, and TCRdb holds only the in-frame ones, with some missing. This sample has hundreds of thousands of clones, with about 90% found just once. The sequenced sample was peripheral blood. These receptors were taken from a woman under 30 who had recovered from COVID-19. CDR3s include the opening cysteine and the closing phenylalanine or tryptophan. Part of the rows lack a size; the others show once, few, many or a class for expanded clones.

clone size	J gene	V gene	CDR3 protein
-	TRBJ2-3	TRBV7-9	CASSLARLGSDTQYF
-	TRBJ1-5	TRBV25-1	CASRDFLVSNQPQHF
-	TRBJ2-7	TRBV4-3	CASSQESRGSGSGYEQYF
-	TRBJ2-1	TRBV9	CASSADVRLTVYWNEQFF
-	TRBJ1-1	TRBV6-2/TRBV6-3	CASSSNREAFF
-	TRBJ2-1	TRBV6-2/TRBV6-3	CASSYGLAGTNEQFF
-	TRBJ2-5	TRBV7-3	CASSLNGRKETQYF
-	TRBJ1-2	TRBV30	CAWSEGQGTVNTF
-	TRBJ2-5	TRBV27	CASSLGSGGETQYF
-	TRBJ2-1	TRBV30	CAWSNDARPTLYNEQFF
-	TRBJ1-2	TRBV3-1/TRBV3-2	CASRNRGRGGFGYTF
-	TRBJ2-2	TRBV25-1	CASSDEFTANTGELFF
-	TRBJ2-3	TRBV2	CASCGQGGPDTQYF
once	TRBJ2-7	TRBV6-1	CASTSAGGSLYEQYF
once	TRBJ1-2	TRBV6-5	CASSPLTGGHGYTF
-	TRBJ2-2	TRBV7-9	CARRPGQGVSGELFF
-	TRBJ2-1	TRBV5-4	CASSLAVSGSNEQFF
few	TRBJ2-2	TRBV5-4	CATLTENTGELFF
-	TRBJ1-2	TRBV27	CASSTQTADGNYGYTF
-	TRBJ1-2	TRBV4-3	CASSQDALGGYGYTF
-	TRBJ2-3	TRBV7-2	CASSPRGYRSASTDTQYF
-	TRBJ2-1	TRBV9	CASSPIDRPLRDEQFF
-	TRBJ2-3	TRBV6-4	CASSEGGAHTDTQYF
-	TRBJ2-5	TRBV27	CASTPWAGRDQETQYF
-	TRBJ1-1	TRBV29-1	CSVAPGLRNTEAFF
-	TRBJ1-5	TRBV2	CASSEAPVGAPRNQPQHF
-	TRBJ2-1	TRBV3-1/TRBV3-2	CASSQRGATYNEQFF
once	TRBJ2-1	TRBV4-2	CASSQDLRVEQFF
-	TRBJ1-1	TRBV4-3	CASSQDGTVQNTEAFF
-	TRBJ1-2	TRBV14	CASSQVSGSEGYTF
-	TRBJ2-2	TRBV19	CASNLQGHTGELFF
once	TRBJ2-1	TRBV6-4	CASSDGETGNEQFF
-	TRBJ2-2	TRBV29-1	CSVFGGVTGVTGELFF
-	TRBJ2-7	TRBV5-4	CASSEEASGRLGQYF